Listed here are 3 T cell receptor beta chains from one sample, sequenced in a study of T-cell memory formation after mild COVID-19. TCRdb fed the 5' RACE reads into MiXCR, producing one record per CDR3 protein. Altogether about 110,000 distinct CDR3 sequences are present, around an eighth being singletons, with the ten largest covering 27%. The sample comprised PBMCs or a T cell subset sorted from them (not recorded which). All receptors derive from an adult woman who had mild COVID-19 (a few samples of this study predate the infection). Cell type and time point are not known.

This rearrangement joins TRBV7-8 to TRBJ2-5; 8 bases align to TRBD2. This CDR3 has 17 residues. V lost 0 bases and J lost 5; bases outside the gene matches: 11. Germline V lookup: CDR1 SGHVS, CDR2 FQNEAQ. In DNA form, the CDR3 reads TGTGCCAGCAGCTTAGCGAGTAGAGGACTAGCCGAGGAGACCCAGTACTTC. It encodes CASSLASRGLAEETQYF. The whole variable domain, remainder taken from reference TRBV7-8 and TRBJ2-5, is GAGVSQSPRYKVAKRGQDVALRCDPISGHVSLFWYQQALGQGPEFLTYFQNEAQLDKSGLPSDRFFAERPEGSVSTLKIQRTQQEDSAVYLCASSLASRGLAEETQYFGPGTRLLVL.

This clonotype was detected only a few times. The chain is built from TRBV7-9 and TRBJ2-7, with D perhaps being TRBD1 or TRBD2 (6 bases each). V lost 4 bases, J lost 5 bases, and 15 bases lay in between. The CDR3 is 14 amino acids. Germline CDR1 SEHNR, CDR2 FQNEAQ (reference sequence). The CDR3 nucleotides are TGTGCCAGCAGCTCGCCGAACGGGGGCCACGAGCAGTACTTC. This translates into CASSSPNGGHEQYF.

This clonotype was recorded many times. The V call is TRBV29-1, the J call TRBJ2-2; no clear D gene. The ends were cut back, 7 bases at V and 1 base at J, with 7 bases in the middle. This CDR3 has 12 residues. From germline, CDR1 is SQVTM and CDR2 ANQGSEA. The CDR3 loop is CSGSENTGELFF. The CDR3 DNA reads TGCAGCGGATCGGAGAACACCGGGGAGCTGTTTTTT.